This passage covers 8 T cell receptor beta chains from one sample sequenced in a study of T cell repertoires in aging, cancer and after chemotherapy. Peripheral blood genomic DNA, not sorted cells or RNA, was the template. A mixed TRB-A/B primer pool amplified rearranged TRB by multiplex touch-down PCR. TCRdb re-analysed the multiplex PCR reads in MiXCR, keeping a single row per CDR3 protein. The sample shows 3,000 or so distinct CDR3 sequences, less than 55% of them seen only once. Sequencing was performed on blood. These receptors were obtained from a human donor with a blood cancer.

This rearrangement joins TRBV27 to TRBJ2-4; D gene uncertain. Trimming took 8 bases from V and 0 from J, leaving 8 bases between them. Germline values: CDR1 MNHEY, CDR2 SMNVEV (reference sequence). The CDR3 runs to 13 residues. CDR3: CASRQLAKNIQYF. CDR3 coding DNA: TGTGCCAGCCGCCAACTAGCCAAAAACATTCAGTACTTC.

The gene calls are TRBV18 and TRBJ2-3, with D hard to call. Trimming cost V 1 base and J 0 bases, with 8 bases left between them. This CDR3 spans 15 amino acids. CDR1 is KGHSH, CDR2 LQKENI, per germline. The chain's CDR3 is CASSPRSESTDTQYF. The CDR3 coding sequence is TGTGCCAGCTCACCACGTTCGGAAAGCACAGATACGCAGTATTTT.

This clonotype was counted a few times. The chain combines TRBV5-6 with TRBJ2-1; no definite D call. The CDR3 covers 18 residues. The germline gives CDR1 SGHDT, CDR2 YYEEEE. The germline V and J ends were trimmed by 8 bases and 2 bases, with 26 bases remaining between them. The DNA for the CDR3 is TGTGCCAGTAGTATGAGTCCTACCGCTCTGCCTCCCTACAATGAGCAGTTCTTC. Its protein product is CASSMSPTALPPYNEQFF.

This rearrangement joins TRBV6-2 or TRBV6-3 to TRBJ2-7; 10 bases fit TRBD1. The CDR3 is made up of 14 amino acids. Germline CDR1 is MNHEY and CDR2 is SVGEGT. The V and J ends lost 4 bases and 6 bases, in that order; junction bases with no gene match: 6. CDR3 bases: TGTGCCAGCAGTTCGACAGGGGGCAAACCCGAGCAGTACTTC. Its protein product is CASSSTGGKPEQYF.

The chain couples TRBV7-2 to TRBJ2-5; perhaps TRBD2 as D (6 bases). The germline V and J ends were trimmed by 1 base and 5 bases, with 14 bases remaining between them. The CDR3 runs to 15 residues. The germline V gene has CDR1 SGHTA and CDR2 FQGNSA. The CDR3 DNA follows: TGTGCCAGCAGCTTAGTATCCGCGGCGGGGGAGACCCAGTACTTC. It encodes CASSLVSAAGETQYF.

The chain carries TRBV4-2 and TRBJ2-3; 7 nucleotides align to TRBD1. The CDR3 totals 16 residues. With V trimmed by 3 bases and J by 2 bases, 8 bases remained unmatched. CDR1 and CDR2 from the germline V gene are LGHNA and YNFKEQ. The CDR3 nucleotides read TGTGCCAGCAGCCATAGTACAGGGGACCCCACAGATACGCAGTATTTT. Amino acid sequence: CASSHSTGDPTDTQYF.

The chain recombines TRBV6-2 or TRBV6-3 with TRBJ2-3; tentative D call: TRBD1 (7 bases). V lost 4 bases and J lost 10, with 21 bases in between. CDR1 is MNHEY and CDR2 is SVGEGT in the germline V gene. This CDR3 has 15 amino acids. The CDR3 DNA follows: TGTGCCAGCAGTTTAAGGAGGGGGCAAGTGGATGCGCAGTATTTT. It codes for CASSLRRGQVDAQYF.

This sequence joins TRBV18 and TRBJ2-2; D possibly uses TRBD1 or TRBD2 (6 bases each). Germline V gene sequence: CDR1 KGHSH, CDR2 LQKENI. The CDR3 extends over 16 amino acids. The V gene lost 0 bases and the J gene lost 4 bases, with 12 bases spanning the gap. CDR3 residues: CASSPPSGAGTGELFF. CDR3 DNA: TGTGCCAGCTCACCACCGTCGGGGGCCGGCACCGGGGAGCTGTTTTTT.